The clone carrying this T cell receptor (beta chain) occurred once. Its antigen is as yet unknown. Germline values: CDR1 MNHEY, CDR2 SVGAGI. Trimming cost V 6 bases and J 1 base, with 12 bases left between them. The CDR3 is made up of 14 amino acids. Clones were sequenced by immunoSEQ multiplex PCR, and TCRdb holds only the in-frame ones, with some missing. The sample records roughly 15,000 clones, around 83% being singletons. This entry belongs to a study of brain metastases from non-small cell lung cancer. Findings of the study overall: Metastases had sparse T cells but largely shared repertoires with primaries. T-cell clones appeared expanded in around 64% of brain metastases relative to matched primary tumors. Compared with primary tumors, brain metastases showed less T-cell infiltration.

The sequenced sample consisted of primary lung tumor tissue. V is TRBV6-5 and J is TRBJ1-1; D gene uncertain. The TCR comes from a donor aged 40 or older with non-small cell lung cancer. Here the CDR3 reads CASSGIVPNTEAFF. Here the CDR3 DNA reads TGTGCCAGCAGCGGAATAGTCCCGAACACTGAAGCTTTCTTT.